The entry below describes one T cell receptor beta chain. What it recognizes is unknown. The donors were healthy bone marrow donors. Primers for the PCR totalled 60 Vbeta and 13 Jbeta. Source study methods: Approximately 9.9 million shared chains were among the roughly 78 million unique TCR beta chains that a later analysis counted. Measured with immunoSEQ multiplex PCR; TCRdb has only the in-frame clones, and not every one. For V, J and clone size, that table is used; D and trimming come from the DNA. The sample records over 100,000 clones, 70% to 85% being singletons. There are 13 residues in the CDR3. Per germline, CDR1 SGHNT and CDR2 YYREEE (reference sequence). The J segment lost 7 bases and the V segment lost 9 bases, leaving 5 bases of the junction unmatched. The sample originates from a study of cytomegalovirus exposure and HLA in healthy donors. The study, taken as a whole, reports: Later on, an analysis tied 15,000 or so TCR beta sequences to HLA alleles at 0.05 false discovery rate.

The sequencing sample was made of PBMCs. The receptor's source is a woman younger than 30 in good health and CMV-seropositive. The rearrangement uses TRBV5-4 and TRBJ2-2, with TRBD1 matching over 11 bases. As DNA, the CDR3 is TGTGCCACCAGGACAGGGGGCATCGGGGAGCTGTTTTTT. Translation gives CATRTGGIGELFF. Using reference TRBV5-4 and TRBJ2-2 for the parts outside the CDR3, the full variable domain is ETGVTQSPTHLIKTRGQQVTLRCSSQSGHNTVSWYQQALGQGPQFIFQYYREEENGRGNFPPRFSGLQFPNYSSELNVNALELDDSALYLCATRTGGIGELFFGEGSRLTVL.